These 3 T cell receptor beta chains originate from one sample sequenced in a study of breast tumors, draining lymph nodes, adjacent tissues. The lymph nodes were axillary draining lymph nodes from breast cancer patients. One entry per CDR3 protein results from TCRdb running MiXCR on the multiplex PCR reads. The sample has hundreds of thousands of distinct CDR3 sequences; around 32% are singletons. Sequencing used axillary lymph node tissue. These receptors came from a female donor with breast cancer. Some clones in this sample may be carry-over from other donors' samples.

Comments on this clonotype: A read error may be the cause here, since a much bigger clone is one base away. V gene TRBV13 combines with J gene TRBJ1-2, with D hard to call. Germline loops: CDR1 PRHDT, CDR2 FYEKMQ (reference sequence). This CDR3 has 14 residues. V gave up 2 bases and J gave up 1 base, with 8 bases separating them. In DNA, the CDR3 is TGTGCCAGCAGCTTACTAATTTTTAACTATGGCTACACCTTC. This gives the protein CASSLLIFNYGYTF.

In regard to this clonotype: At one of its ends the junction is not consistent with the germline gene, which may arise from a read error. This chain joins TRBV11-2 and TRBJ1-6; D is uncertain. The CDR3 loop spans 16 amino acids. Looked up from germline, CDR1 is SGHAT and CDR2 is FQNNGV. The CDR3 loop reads CACSFGPDTRISPLHF. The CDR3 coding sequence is TGTGCCTGCAGCTTTGGTCCAGACACCCGAATTTCACCCCTCCACTTT.

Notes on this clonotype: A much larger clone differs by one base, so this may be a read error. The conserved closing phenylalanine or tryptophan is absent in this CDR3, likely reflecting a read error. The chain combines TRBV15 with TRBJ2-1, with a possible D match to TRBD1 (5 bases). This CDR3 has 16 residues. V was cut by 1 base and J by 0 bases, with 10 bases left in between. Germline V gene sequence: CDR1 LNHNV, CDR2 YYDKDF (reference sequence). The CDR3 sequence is CATSRVGVSSYNEQFL. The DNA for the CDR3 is TGTGCCACCAGCAGAGTAGGGGTTAGCTCCTACAATGAGCAGTTCCTC.